Below, 13 T cell receptor beta chains from the same sample are listed, as sequenced in a study of T cell responses to AZD1222 COVID-19 vaccine. Profiled with immunoSEQ multiplex PCR; TCRdb holds only in-frame clones, not every one. There are 70,000 or so clones in the sample; 83% occur only once, and 5.5% to 8% lies in the top ten. This material consisted of peripheral blood, taken 28 days after the second AZD1222 dose. The receptor source for this set is an adult who received the AZD1222 COVID-19 vaccine.

The chain carries TRBV5-6 and TRBJ2-7; maybe TRBD2 (5 bases). The CDR3 spans 13 residues. Germline V lookup: CDR1 SGHDT, CDR2 YYEEEE. V gave up 4 bases and J gave up 6 bases, with 14 bases separating them. The CDR3 spells CASSQNGVGEQYF. CDR3 nucleotide sequence: TGTGCCAGCAGCCAGAACGGGGTGGGCGAGCAGTACTTC.

This clone has more than one count but fewer than ten. This chain joins TRBV19 and TRBJ2-1; 10 nucleotides agree with TRBD2. The CDR3 consists of 16 residues. The J segment lost 9 bases and the V segment lost 5 bases, leaving 13 bases of the junction unmatched. CDR1 and CDR2 from the germline V gene are LNHDA and SQIVND (reference sequence). The CDR3 region has the DNA TGTGCCAGTAGTGCCAGGCGAGCGGGGGGGCCGGGTGAGCAGTTCTTC. Its protein is CASSARRAGGPGEQFF.

J is TRBJ1-2 and V is TRBV27, with D possibly TRBD1 on 6 matching bases. V lost 0 bases and J 2 bases, leaving 19 bases between the germline ends. CDR1 and CDR2 (germline): MNHEY, SMNVEV (reference sequence). The CDR3 covers 18 residues. CDR3 region: CASSLSRRGEWGNYGYTF. DNA for the CDR3: TGTGCCAGCAGTTTATCGCGCAGGGGCGAGTGGGGGAACTATGGCTACACCTTC.

This clone occurred once. This chain joins TRBV28 and TRBJ1-5; D remains ambiguous. The CDR3 extends over 12 amino acids. Deletions cut 8 bases from V and 4 bases from J, with 9 bases between. Germline CDR1 and CDR2: MDHEN and SYDVKM. CDR3 amino acids: CASVGSNQPQHF. Here the CDR3 DNA reads TGTGCCAGCGTGGGGTCGAATCAGCCCCAGCATTTT. Combining the CDR3 with reference TRBV28 and TRBJ1-5 gives the whole variable domain DVKVTQSSRYLVKRTGEKVFLECVQDMDHENMFWYRQDPGLGLRLIYFSYDVKMKEKGDIPEGYSVSREKKERFSLILESASTNQTSMYLCASVGSNQPQHFGDGTRLSIL.

The chain has TRBV27 and TRBJ2-5; TRBD1 is a possible D gene (6 bases). V was cut by 2 bases and J by 4 bases, with 11 bases left in between. The CDR3 consists of 14 residues. Germline CDR1 reads MNHEY; CDR2 reads SMNVEV (reference sequence). CDR3 region: CASSLAGAGETQYF. The CDR3 coding sequence is TGTGCCAGCAGTTTAGCAGGGGCCGGAGAGACCCAGTACTTC.

V gene TRBV19 combines with J gene TRBJ2-6; 9 nucleotides line up with TRBD1. CDR1 is LNHDA, CDR2 SQIVND, per germline (reference sequence). The J segment lost 4 bases and the V segment lost 4 bases, leaving 11 bases of the junction unmatched. This CDR3 has 18 amino acids. CDR3 coding DNA: TGTGCCAGTAGTACTATAACAGGGGGCGCAACGGGGGCCAACGTCCTGACTTTC. Translation: CASSTITGGATGANVLTF.

The chain couples TRBV5-6 to TRBJ1-2; D not certain. Trimming took 0 bases from V and 4 from J, leaving 10 bases between them. The CDR3 runs 14 residues. CDR1 SGHDT and CDR2 YYEEEE come from the germline V gene. The CDR3 region has the DNA TGTGCCAGCAGCTTGGGTACAGTGACCTATGGCTACACCTTC. Protein sequence: CASSLGTVTYGYTF.

The V call is TRBV29-1, the J call TRBJ2-1, with TRBD1 as a possible D gene (5 bases). This CDR3 has 14 residues. Trimming took 2 bases from V and 6 from J, leaving 14 bases between them. Germline-derived CDR1 and CDR2 are SQVTM and ANQGSEA. CDR3 DNA: TGCAGCGTTGAAAAGGGCCGGCAGGGCAATGAGCAGTTCTTC. Translated, it gives CSVEKGRQGNEQFF.

V usage is TRBV2 and J usage is TRBJ2-1; 7 bases are shared with TRBD2. CDR3 length: 19 amino acids. The junction had 11 bases not matched to a gene; V was cut back by 0 bases and J by 0 bases. Per germline, CDR1 SNHLY and CDR2 FYNNEI. CDR3 sequence: CASSEARIGSGASYNEQFF. The CDR3 coding sequence is TGTGCCAGCAGTGAAGCTCGTATAGGAAGCGGGGCCTCCTACAATGAGCAGTTCTTC.

The chain combines TRBV14 with TRBJ2-1; D tentatively fits TRBD1 or TRBD2 (5 bases each). The germline V gene has CDR1 SGHDN and CDR2 FVKESK. V was cut by 6 bases and J by 6 bases, with 9 bases left in between. The length of the CDR3 is 12 residues. This chain's CDR3 is CASRGGGNEQFF. For the CDR3, the DNA is TGTGCCAGCAGAGGTGGGGGCAATGAGCAGTTCTTC.

This chain joins TRBV6-1 and TRBJ1-5, with D possibly TRBD1 on 6 matching bases. The CDR3 totals 14 residues. Germline CDR1 is MNHNS and CDR2 is SASEGT. Trimming left V 0 bases short and J 7 bases short, with 10 bases between. The CDR3: CASSEATGLQPQHF. CDR3 nucleotide sequence: TGTGCCAGCAGTGAAGCAACAGGGTTGCAGCCCCAGCATTTT.

The chain links TRBV15 to TRBJ2-3; no firm D call. Trimming removed 8 bases from V and 0 bases from J, with 9 bases in between. Per the germline V gene, CDR1 is LNHNV and CDR2 is YYDKDF (reference sequence). The CDR3 spans 13 residues. The CDR3: CATGPYSTDTQYF. DNA of the CDR3: TGTGCCACCGGCCCTTATAGCACAGATACGCAGTATTTT.

This chain connects TRBV19 to TRBJ2-1, with TRBD1 matching over 9 bases. V trimming: 10 bases; J trimming: 8 bases; junction bases outside the gene matches: 12. CDR1 and CDR2 (germline): LNHDA, SQIVND (reference sequence). The CDR3 spans 14 residues. The CDR3 DNA sequence: TGTGCCACCGAATCCGGGACAGGGTTTTATGAGCAGTTCTTC. It codes for CATESGTGFYEQFF.